Listed below are T cell receptor beta chains from one sample, sequenced in a study of beta chain features in type 1 diabetes. Generated by immunoSEQ multiplex PCR, the TCRdb table keeps only in-frame clones and is missing some. This sample has hundreds of thousands of clones, with roughly a sixth found just once. Sequenced: naive CD4+ T cells from blood. The source is a young man in good health. The CDR3 runs from the conserved cysteine through the conserved F or W.

j_call,v_call,cdr3_length,cdr3_aa
TRBJ2-3,TRBV7-9,15,CASSSMTGSTDTQYF
TRBJ1-2,TRBV21-1,18,CASSRTGTGAGVDYGYTF
TRBJ1-2,TRBV5-1,13,CASSLGSNYGYTF
TRBJ2-5,TRBV14,14,CASSQGWGAETQYF
TRBJ2-3,TRBV7-6,16,CASSYLAPTSTDTQYF
TRBJ1-5,TRBV10-3,17,CAISANRGQDSNQPQHF
TRBJ1-2,TRBV6-5,15,CASSYSGVENYGYTF
TRBJ1-5,TRBV5-6,16,CASSLRGTDPYQPQHF
TRBJ2-3,TRBV4-1,16,CASSQDPRGGSDTQYF
TRBJ2-2,TRBV19,18,CASSIDILDRVNTGELFF
TRBJ1-5,TRBV2,14,CACKGVYSNQPQHF
TRBJ1-3,TRBV11-2,15,CASSLEEGRRNTIYF
TRBJ2-7,TRBV20-1,9,CSARTEQYF
TRBJ2-2,TRBV7-9,16,CASSHRQGRHTGELFF
TRBJ2-7,TRBV5-4,12,CASSLKGAEQYF
TRBJ1-1,TRBV6-5,15,CASSYPGRRNTEAFF
TRBJ2-7,TRBV6-1,13,CASSGQDGYEQYF
TRBJ1-2,TRBV28,13,CASTPPAEGGYTF
TRBJ1-2,TRBV29-1,13,CSVGQGGSYGYTF
TRBJ2-5,TRBV2,11,CASREVETQYF
TRBJ1-2,TRBV28,14,CASSLQQGNYGYTF
TRBJ1-1,TRBV9,13,CASSVAGNTEAFF
TRBJ2-7,TRBV20-1,10,CSAQLHEQYF
TRBJ2-6,TRBV19,18,CASSPDLRGSSGANVLTF
TRBJ2-1,TRBV4-1,14,CASSQGMGDDEQFF
TRBJ2-5,TRBV7-3,13,CASSSRVGETQYF
TRBJ2-5,TRBV28,13,CASTRRGWETQYF
TRBJ1-2,TRBV30,14,CAWSAPGQVYGYTF
TRBJ2-5,TRBV9,13,CASSVLGTETQYF
TRBJ2-5,TRBV7-3,13,CASSLTREETQYF
TRBJ2-5,TRBV29-1,12,CSVTGGRETQYF
TRBJ2-3,TRBV7-9,17,CASSSPSIVTGTDTQYF
TRBJ1-5,TRBV19,16,CASSADSRRSNQPQHF
TRBJ2-2,TRBV19,15,CACTTLAGDTGELFF
TRBJ2-1,TRBV7-4,14,CASSPRTVLDEQFF
TRBJ1-1,TRBV7-9,16,CASSPGQGMRGTEAFF
TRBJ1-1,TRBV2,12,CASNRQVTEAFF
TRBJ1-5,TRBV7-2,14,CASSLKAGDQPQHF
TRBJ2-2,TRBV7-7,15,CASSPKGSRTGELFF
TRBJ2-1,TRBV6-6,15,CASSRDRVDPNEQFF